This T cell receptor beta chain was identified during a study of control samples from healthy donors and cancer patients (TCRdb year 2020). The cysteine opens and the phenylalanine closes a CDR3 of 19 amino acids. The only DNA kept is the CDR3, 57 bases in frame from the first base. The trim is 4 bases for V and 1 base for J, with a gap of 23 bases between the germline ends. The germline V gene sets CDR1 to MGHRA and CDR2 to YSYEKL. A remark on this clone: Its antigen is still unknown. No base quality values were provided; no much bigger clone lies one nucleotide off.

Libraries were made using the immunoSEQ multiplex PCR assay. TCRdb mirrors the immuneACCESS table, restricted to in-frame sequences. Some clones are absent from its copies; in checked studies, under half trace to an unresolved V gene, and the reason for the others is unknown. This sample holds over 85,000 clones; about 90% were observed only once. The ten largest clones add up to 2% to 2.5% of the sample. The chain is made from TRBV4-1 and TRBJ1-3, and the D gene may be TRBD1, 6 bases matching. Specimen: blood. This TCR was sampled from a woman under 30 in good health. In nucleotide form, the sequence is TGCGCCAGCAGCCCGATCCCCCGGCTGGGGGGCCGGTCTGGAAACACCATATATTTT. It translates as CASSPIPRLGGRSGNTIYF.